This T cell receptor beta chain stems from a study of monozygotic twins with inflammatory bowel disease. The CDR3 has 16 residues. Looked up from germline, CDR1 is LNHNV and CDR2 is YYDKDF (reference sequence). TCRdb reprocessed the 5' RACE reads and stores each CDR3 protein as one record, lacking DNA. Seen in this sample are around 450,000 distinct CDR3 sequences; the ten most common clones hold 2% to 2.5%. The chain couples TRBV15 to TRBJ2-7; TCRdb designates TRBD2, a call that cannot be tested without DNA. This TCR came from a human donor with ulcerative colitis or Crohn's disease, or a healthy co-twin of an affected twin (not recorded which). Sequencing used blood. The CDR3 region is CATSREPGLSSYEQYF.